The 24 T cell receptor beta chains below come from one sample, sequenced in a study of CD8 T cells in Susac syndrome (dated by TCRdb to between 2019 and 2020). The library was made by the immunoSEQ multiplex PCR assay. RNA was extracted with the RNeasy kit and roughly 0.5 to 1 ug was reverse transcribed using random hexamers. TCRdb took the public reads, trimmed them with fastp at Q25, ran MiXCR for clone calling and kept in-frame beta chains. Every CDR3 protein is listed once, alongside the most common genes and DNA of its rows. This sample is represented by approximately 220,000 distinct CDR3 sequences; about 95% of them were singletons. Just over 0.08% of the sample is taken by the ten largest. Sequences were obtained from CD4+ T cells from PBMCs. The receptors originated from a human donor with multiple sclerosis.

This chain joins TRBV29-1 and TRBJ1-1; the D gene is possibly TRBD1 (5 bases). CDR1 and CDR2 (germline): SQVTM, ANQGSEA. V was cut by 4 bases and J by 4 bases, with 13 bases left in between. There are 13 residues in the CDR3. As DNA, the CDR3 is TGCAGCGTTGCCCCCGGGGGTGGCACTGAAGCTTTCTTT. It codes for CSVAPGGGTEAFF.

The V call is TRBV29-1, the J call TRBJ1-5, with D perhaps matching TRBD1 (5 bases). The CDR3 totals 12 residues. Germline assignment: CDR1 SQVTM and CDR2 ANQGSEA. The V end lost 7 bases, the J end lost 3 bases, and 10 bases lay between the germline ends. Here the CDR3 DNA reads TGCAGCGCCTCAGGGTACAATCAGCCCCAGCATTTT. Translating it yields CSASGYNQPQHF.

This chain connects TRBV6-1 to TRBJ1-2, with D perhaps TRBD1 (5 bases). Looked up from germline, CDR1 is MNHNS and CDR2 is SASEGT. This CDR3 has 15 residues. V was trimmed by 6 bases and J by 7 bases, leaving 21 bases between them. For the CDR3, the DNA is TGTGCCAGCAGCCCACCCTCCAGCGTGGGGCTTGGCTACACCTTC. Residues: CASSPPSSVGLGYTF.

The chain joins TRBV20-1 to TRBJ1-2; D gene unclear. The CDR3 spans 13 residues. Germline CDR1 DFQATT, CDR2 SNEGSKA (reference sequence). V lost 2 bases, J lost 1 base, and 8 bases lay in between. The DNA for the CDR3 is TGCAGTGCTAGACAGGATGATAACTATGGCTACACCTTC. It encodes CSARQDDNYGYTF.

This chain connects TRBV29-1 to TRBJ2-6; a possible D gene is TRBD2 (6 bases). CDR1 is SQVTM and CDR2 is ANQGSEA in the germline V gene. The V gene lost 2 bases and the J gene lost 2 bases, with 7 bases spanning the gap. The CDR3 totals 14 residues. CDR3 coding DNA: TGCAGCGTTGAATCGGGAGCTGGGGCCAACGTCCTGACTTTC. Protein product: CSVESGAGANVLTF.

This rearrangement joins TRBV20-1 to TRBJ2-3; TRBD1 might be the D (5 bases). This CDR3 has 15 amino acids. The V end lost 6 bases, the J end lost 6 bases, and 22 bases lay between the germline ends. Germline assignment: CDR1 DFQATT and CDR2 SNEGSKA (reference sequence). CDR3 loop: CSAWGRSGYVDTQYF. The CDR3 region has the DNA TGCAGTGCCTGGGGCAGATCTGGGTATGTGGATACGCAGTATTTT.

The chain's CDR3 is CASSLKGDRNEQFF. The CDR3 DNA sequence: TGTGCCAGCAGCTTAAAAGGAGACAGAAATGAGCAGTTCTTC. The chain carries TRBV7-6 and TRBJ2-1; tentative D call: TRBD1 (5 bases). Germline V gene lookup returns CDR1 SGHVS and CDR2 FNYEAQ. The CDR3 runs 14 residues. Trimming took 2 bases from V and 7 from J, leaving 12 bases between them.

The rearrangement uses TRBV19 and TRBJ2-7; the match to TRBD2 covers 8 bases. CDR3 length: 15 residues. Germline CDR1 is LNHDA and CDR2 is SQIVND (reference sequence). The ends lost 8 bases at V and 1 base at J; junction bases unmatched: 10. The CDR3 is CASSERGTGSYEQYF. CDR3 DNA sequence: TGTGCCAGTTCTGAGCGGGGGACGGGGTCCTACGAGCAGTACTTC.

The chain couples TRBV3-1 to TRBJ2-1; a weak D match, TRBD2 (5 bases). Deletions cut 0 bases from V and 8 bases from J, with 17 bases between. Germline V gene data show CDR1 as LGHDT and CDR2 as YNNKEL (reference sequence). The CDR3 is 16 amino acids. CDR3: CASSQDGSGPGDEQFF. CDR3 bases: TGTGCCAGCAGCCAAGATGGGAGTGGGCCGGGCGATGAGCAGTTCTTC.

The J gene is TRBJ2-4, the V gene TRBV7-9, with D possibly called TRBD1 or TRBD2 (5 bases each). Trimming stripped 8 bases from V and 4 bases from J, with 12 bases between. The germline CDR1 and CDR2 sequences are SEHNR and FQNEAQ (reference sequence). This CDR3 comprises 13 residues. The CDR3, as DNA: TGTGCCAGCTCTTTGGGGGAGAAAAACATTCAGTACTTC. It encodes CASSLGEKNIQYF.

The CDR3 coding sequence is TGCAGCGCATATTCGGGGACTAGCGATTACAATGAGCAGTTCTTC. As protein: CSAYSGTSDYNEQFF. The chain employs TRBV29-1 and TRBJ2-1; 10 positions match TRBD2. This CDR3 spans 15 amino acids. Germline assignment: CDR1 SQVTM and CDR2 ANQGSEA. Losses at the gene ends were 7 bases for V and 4 bases for J; bases not matched to a gene: 10.

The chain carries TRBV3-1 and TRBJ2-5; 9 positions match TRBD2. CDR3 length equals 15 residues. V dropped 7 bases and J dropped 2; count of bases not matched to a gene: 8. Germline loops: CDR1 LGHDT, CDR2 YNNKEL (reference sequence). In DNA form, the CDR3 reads TGTGCCAGCATGAGGAGCGGGGGGTCACAAGAGACCCAGTACTTC. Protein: CASMRSGGSQETQYF.

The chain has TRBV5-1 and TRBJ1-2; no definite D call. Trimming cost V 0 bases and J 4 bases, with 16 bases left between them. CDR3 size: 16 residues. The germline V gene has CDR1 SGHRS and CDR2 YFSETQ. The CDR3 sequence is CASSLGPTTDGYGYTF. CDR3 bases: TGCGCCAGCAGCTTGGGACCGACGACCGATGGCTATGGCTACACCTTC.

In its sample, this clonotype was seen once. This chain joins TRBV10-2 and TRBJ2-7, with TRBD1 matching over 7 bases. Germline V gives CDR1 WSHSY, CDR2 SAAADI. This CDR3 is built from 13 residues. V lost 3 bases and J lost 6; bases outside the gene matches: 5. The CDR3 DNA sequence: TGCGCCAGCAGTGATCCCTCAGGGGGCGAGCAGTACTTC. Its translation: CASSDPSGGEQYF.

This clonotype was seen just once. The chain's CDR3 is CSASGTPSSLHF. For the CDR3, the DNA is TGCAGTGCTAGCGGGACACCATCTTCCCTCCACTTT. J is TRBJ1-6 and V is TRBV20-1; the D gene is possibly TRBD1 (6 bases). V dropped 3 bases and J dropped 14 bases, with 14 bases sitting between them. The CDR3 spans 12 residues. The germline V gene encodes CDR1 DFQATT and CDR2 SNEGSKA (reference sequence).

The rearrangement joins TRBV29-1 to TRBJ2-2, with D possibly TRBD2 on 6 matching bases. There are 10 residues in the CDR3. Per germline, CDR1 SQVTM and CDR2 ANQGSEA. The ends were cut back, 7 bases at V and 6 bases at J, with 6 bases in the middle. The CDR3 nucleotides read TGCAGCGCGGGGGCCGGGGAGCTGTTTTTT. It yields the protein CSAGAGELFF.

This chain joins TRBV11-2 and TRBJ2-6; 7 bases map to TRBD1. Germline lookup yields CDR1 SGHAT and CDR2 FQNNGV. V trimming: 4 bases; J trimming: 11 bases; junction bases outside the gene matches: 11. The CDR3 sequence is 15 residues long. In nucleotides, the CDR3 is TGTGCCAGCAGCTCTCGTGAGACAGGGCGACACGTCCTGACTTTC. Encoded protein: CASSSRETGRHVLTF.

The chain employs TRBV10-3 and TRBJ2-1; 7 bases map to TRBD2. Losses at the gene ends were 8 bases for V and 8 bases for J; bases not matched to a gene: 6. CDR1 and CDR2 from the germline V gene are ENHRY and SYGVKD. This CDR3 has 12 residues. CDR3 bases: TGTGCCATCTCCCCCCGGGGGGATGAGCAGTTCTTC. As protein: CAISPRGDEQFF.

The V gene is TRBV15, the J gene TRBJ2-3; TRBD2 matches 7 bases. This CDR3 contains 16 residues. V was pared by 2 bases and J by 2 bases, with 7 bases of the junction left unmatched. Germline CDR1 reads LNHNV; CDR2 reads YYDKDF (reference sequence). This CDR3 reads CATSRNIAGLTDTQYF. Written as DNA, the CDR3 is TGTGCCACCAGCAGAAATATAGCGGGCCTCACAGATACGCAGTATTTT.

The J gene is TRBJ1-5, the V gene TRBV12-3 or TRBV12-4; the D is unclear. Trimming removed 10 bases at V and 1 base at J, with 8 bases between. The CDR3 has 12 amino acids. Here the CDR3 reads CATRTSNQPQHF. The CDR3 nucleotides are TGTGCCACACGGACCAGCAATCAGCCCCAGCATTTT.

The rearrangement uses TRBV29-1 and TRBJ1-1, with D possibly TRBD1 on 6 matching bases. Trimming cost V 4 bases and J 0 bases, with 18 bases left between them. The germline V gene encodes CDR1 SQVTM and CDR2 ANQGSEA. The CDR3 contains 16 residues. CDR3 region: CSVVRAPGALNTEAFF. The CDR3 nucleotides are TGCAGCGTTGTCAGAGCCCCAGGGGCCCTGAACACTGAAGCTTTCTTT. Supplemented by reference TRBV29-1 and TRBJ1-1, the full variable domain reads SAVISQKPSRDICQRGTSLTIQCQVDSQVTMMFWYRQQPGQSLTLIATANQGSEATYESGFVIDKFPISRPNLTFSTLTVSNMSPEDSSIYLCSVVRAPGALNTEAFFGQGTRLTVV.

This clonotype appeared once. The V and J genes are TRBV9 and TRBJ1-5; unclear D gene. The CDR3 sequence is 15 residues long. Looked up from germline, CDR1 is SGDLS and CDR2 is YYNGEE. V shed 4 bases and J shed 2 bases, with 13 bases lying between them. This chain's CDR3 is CASSRGSGGNQPQHF. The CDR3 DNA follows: TGTGCCAGCAGCCGCGGAAGTGGCGGCAATCAGCCCCAGCATTTT.

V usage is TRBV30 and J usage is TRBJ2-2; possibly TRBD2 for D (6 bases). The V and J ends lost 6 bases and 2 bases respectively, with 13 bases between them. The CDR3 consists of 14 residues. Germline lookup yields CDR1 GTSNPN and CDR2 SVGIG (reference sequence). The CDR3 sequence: CACHGGVNTGELFF. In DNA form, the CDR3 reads TGTGCCTGCCATGGCGGGGTTAACACCGGGGAGCTGTTTTTT. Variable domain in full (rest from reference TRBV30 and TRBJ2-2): SQTIHQWPATLVQPVGSPLSLECTVEGTSNPNLYWYRQAAGRGLQLLFYSVGIGQISSEVPQNLSASRPQDRQFILSSKKLLLSDSGFYLCACHGGVNTGELFFGEGSRLTVL.

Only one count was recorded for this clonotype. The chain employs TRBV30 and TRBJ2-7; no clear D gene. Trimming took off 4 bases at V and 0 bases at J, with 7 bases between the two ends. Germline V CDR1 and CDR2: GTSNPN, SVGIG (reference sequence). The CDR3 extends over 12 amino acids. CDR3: CAWTSISYEQYF. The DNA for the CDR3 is TGTGCCTGGACTAGTATCTCCTACGAGCAGTACTTC.